The sequence of this T cell receptor (beta chain) was determined in a study of spatial heterogeneity in lung cancer. General study findings and limits: Ubiquitous expanded tumor TCRs surfaced in blood more at resection than they did at follow-up.

The time point is: sample taken at primary tumor resection. Whole RNA came from tumor, nontumor lung or frozen PBMC and was sequenced without being sorted. Germline lookup yields CDR1 SGHVS and CDR2 FQNEAQ. This CDR3 contains 15 residues. V lost 4 bases, J lost 4 bases, and 7 bases stayed unmatched. This clonotype was observed a few times. Antigen specificity is unknown. A distinct unique molecular identifier was carried by each TCR cDNA molecule. TCRdb re-analysed the 5' RACE reads in MiXCR, keeping a single row per CDR3 protein. Of about 85,000 distinct CDR3 sequences in the sample, about 20% were seen once.

V is TRBV7-8 and J is TRBJ2-3, with 8 bases matching TRBD2. This TCR was recovered from a male donor with early-stage non-small cell lung cancer. The sample here was PBMCs, taken at surgery. The CDR3 DNA is TGTGCCAGCAGCTCCGGGACTAGACCAGCAGATACGCAGTATTTT. It specifies CASSSGTRPADTQYF.